The present T cell receptor (beta chain) was sequenced within a study of blood T cell repertoires in COVID-19. Study-level information: There were acute and convalescent COVID-19 samples, and they came from the United States, Italy and Spain.

V was trimmed by 5 bases and J by 5 bases, leaving 6 bases between them. Germline V gene lookup returns CDR1 KGHSH and CDR2 LQKENI. The CDR3 is made up of 11 amino acids. Authors' processing steps: Using reference gene primer amplification, nucleated cell counts were estimated. Some clones are missing from TCRdb's copy, which holds only in-frame ones; the method was immunoSEQ multiplex PCR. From that table come the V and J calls and clone size; the DNA was used to work out D and trimming. Here the sample spans 150,000 to 200,000 clones, about 81% being singletons. The sequence was obtained from a human donor in a cohort sampled during active COVID-19. This chain links TRBV18 with TRBJ1-1; D not certain. Sequenced sample: peripheral blood. The CDR3 here is CASSDRTEAFF. The CDR3 nucleotides read TGTGCCAGCTCAGATCGGACTGAAGCTTTCTTT.